These 27 T cell receptor beta chains share one sample of origin, sequenced in a study of tumor and adjacent non-tumor tissue in lung cancer. Three rounds of nested PCR, following a modified ARM-PCR protocol, produced the TCRbeta library. TCRdb independently ran MiXCR on the multiplex PCR reads; one entry per CDR3 protein. The sample includes 65,000 to 85,000 distinct CDR3 sequences, 76% of them seen just once. RNA was extracted from bulk tissue without any cell sorting. This non-tumor lung sample came from over 3 cm beyond the tumor edge. Input material: distant non-tumor lung tissue. Source of these receptors: a man in his 60s with non-small cell lung cancer.

With regard to this clonotype: This may be a read error, as it is one base from a much larger clone. The chain uses TRBV20-1 and TRBJ2-7, with 11 bases identical to TRBD2. V lost 8 bases, J lost 5 bases, and 11 bases stayed unmatched. Germline values: CDR1 DFQATT, CDR2 SNEGSKA (reference sequence). CDR3 length: 14 amino acids. The CDR3 DNA sequence: TGCAGTACTAAAAAACTAGCGGGAGAAAACGAGCAGTACTTC. As protein: CSTKKLAGENEQYF.

With respect to this clonotype: At one end, the junction sequence differs from germline, possibly due to a read error. The genes are TRBV11-1 and TRBJ2-1; weak D call: TRBD1 (6 bases). Germline V lookup: CDR1 SGHAT, CDR2 FQDESV (reference sequence). The CDR3 spans 15 residues. The CDR3 loop is CASSPGVIPVNEEFF. In DNA, the CDR3 is TGTGCCAGCAGCCCAGGGGTGATTCCTGTGAATGAGGAGTTCTTC. Full variable domain (remainder filled in from reference TRBV11-1 and TRBJ2-1): EAEVAQSPRYKITEKSQAVAFWCDPISGHATLYWYRQILGQGPELLVQFQDESVVDDSQLPKDRFSAERLKGVDSTLKIQPAELGDSAMYLCASSPGVIPVNEEFFGPGTRLTVL.

The gene calls are TRBV11-3 and TRBJ2-7; D not resolved. Germline loops: CDR1 SGHNT, CDR2 YENEEA. Trimming removed 6 bases from V and 3 bases from J, with 9 bases in between. This CDR3 spans 12 amino acids. The CDR3 DNA follows: TGTGCCAGCAGGTTGATGGGCTACGAGCAGTACTTC. Residues: CASRLMGYEQYF.

This clonotype turned up a few times. An end of the junction differs from the germline gene, which may be a read error. The V call is TRBV6-5, the J call TRBJ2-5, with D hard to call. CDR1 and CDR2 from the germline V gene are MNHEY and SVGAGI. The CDR3 covers 11 residues. CDR3 residues: CASRDTLTKYF. In DNA, the CDR3 is TGTGCCAGCAGAGATACATTGACCAAGTACTTC.

This sequence joins TRBV14 and TRBJ2-7; no firm D call. Trimming removed 9 bases from V and 3 bases from J, with 12 bases in between. The CDR3 has 12 amino acids. From germline, CDR1 is SGHDN and CDR2 FVKESK. The CDR3 region has the DNA TGTGCCAGGACCCCTGCCCACTACGAGCAGTACTTC. Protein: CARTPAHYEQYF.

Comments on this clonotype: This CDR3 fails to terminate in the conserved phenylalanine or tryptophan, so it likely reflects a read error. Because the CDR3's place on the DNA is in doubt, the DNA is left out and the CDR3 is given as listed by TCRdb. The chain combines TRBV5-4 with TRBJ2-1; the D call in the table, TRBD2, was not verified against the DNA. Per the germline V gene, CDR1 is SGHNT and CDR2 is YYREEE (reference sequence). The CDR3 has 18 residues if both end residues are counted. The CDR3 sequence is CASSLEVGRDYQTNEQIL.

This clonotype showed up just once. An end of the junction differs from the germline gene, which may be a read error. The rearrangement joins TRBV28 to TRBJ2-7; either TRBD1 or TRBD2 may supply D (5 bases each). Germline lookup yields CDR1 MDHEN and CDR2 SYDVKM. The CDR3 sequence is 15 residues long. The CDR3, as DNA: TGTGCCGGCAGTCCCGGGGCAGAGGAGGTTCTCGAGCAGTACTTC. This codes for CAGSPGAEEVLEQYF.

About this clonotype: With a much larger clone just one base away, this may be a read error. The chain uses TRBV28 and TRBJ2-4; 9 bases map to TRBD1. Germline V gene lookup returns CDR1 MDHEN and CDR2 SYDVKM. CDR3 size: 16 residues. CDR3 sequence (DNA): TGTACCAGCAGTCCTCATGGACAGGGGGCCAAAAACATTCAGTACTTC. Translation gives CTSSPHGQGAKNIQYF.

Notes on this clonotype: Here the CDR3 omits its conserved ending phenylalanine or tryptophan, so a read error is the likely source. The chain links TRBV20-1 to TRBJ2-7; D possibly matches TRBD1 or TRBD2 (6 bases each). Trimming took off 1 base at V and 6 bases at J, with 13 bases between the two ends. CDR1 is DFQATT, CDR2 SNEGSKA, per germline (reference sequence). The CDR3 has 13 amino acids. The CDR3 sequence is CSARVTSRGEQYL. The CDR3 DNA sequence: TGCAGTGCTAGAGTCACTAGCAGGGGCGAGCAGTACTTA.

A note on this clonotype: The junction differs from germline at one of its ends, possibly a read error. This chain uses TRBV5-6 with TRBJ2-5, with 8 bases fitting TRBD2. The CDR3 totals 13 residues. The germline V gene encodes CDR1 SGHDT and CDR2 YYEEEE. DNA for the CDR3: TGTGCCAGCTGCTTGACTAGCGCAGGGACCCAGTACTTC. It specifies CASCLTSAGTQYF.

In its sample, this clonotype was seen once. The junction departs from the called germline gene at one end, perhaps through a read error. The chain couples TRBV29-1 to TRBJ1-1; maybe TRBD1 (5 bases). In germline, CDR1 is SQVTM, CDR2 ANQGSEA. The CDR3 has 14 residues. The CDR3 protein is CSVAYGGWATDAFF. CDR3 bases: TGCAGCGTTGCTTATGGGGGTTGGGCCACTGATGCTTTCTTT. The whole variable domain, remainder taken from reference TRBV29-1 and TRBJ1-1, is SAVISQKPSRDICQRGTSLTIQCQVDSQVTMMFWYRQQPGQSLTLIATANQGSEATYESGFVIDKFPISRPNLTFSTLTVSNMSPEDSSIYLCSVAYGGWATDAFFGQGTRLTVV.

Points on this clonotype: A read error is likely, as this CDR3 ends without the conserved phenylalanine or tryptophan. V gene TRBV14 combines with J gene TRBJ2-2; D might be TRBD2 (6 bases). The CDR3 loop spans 16 amino acids. The V gene's germline CDR1 is SGHDN and CDR2 FVKESK. CDR3 protein: CAGSQDGLAFTGELFY. CDR3 DNA sequence: TGTGCCGGCAGCCAAGATGGGCTAGCGTTCACCGGGGAGCTGTTTTAT.

Regarding this clonotype: This CDR3 fails to terminate in the conserved phenylalanine or tryptophan, so it likely reflects a read error. This chain links TRBV15 with TRBJ2-5; 9 bases fit TRBD2. Germline values: CDR1 LNHNV, CDR2 YYDKDF (reference sequence). The V and J ends lost 8 bases and 3 bases, in that order; junction bases with no gene match: 10. The CDR3 has 15 residues. CDR3 nucleotides: TGTGCCACCTCAAACCAATTAGCGGGAGAAGAGACCCAGTACCTC. Protein: CATSNQLAGEETQYL.

With respect to this clonotype: The junction differs from germline at one of its ends, possibly a read error. The rearrangement joins TRBV6-1 to TRBJ1-1; a weak D match, TRBD1 (5 bases). This CDR3 has 12 residues. From germline, CDR1 is MNHNS and CDR2 SASEGT. The CDR3 region is CASTSGYTEALF. In DNA form, the CDR3 reads TGTGCAAGCACCTCAGGGTACACTGAAGCTCTCTTT.

The V call is TRBV29-1, the J call TRBJ1-1, with TRBD1 as a possible D gene (6 bases). CDR1 and CDR2 (germline): SQVTM, ANQGSEA. V was clipped by 7 bases and J by 6 bases, with 18 bases between them. The CDR3 contains 13 residues. The CDR3 DNA is TGCAGCGGACCAGGGGCGGGGGACGCTGAAGCTTTCTTT. It yields the protein CSGPGAGDAEAFF. The entire variable domain, with the rest obtained from reference TRBV29-1 and TRBJ1-1, is as follows: SAVISQKPSRDICQRGTSLTIQCQVDSQVTMMFWYRQQPGQSLTLIATANQGSEATYESGFVIDKFPISRPNLTFSTLTVSNMSPEDSSIYLCSGPGAGDAEAFFGQGTRLTVV.

This clonotype is labeled as medium-sized. The chain couples TRBV29-1 to TRBJ1-1, with D maybe TRBD1 (5 bases). The germline V gene has CDR1 SQVTM and CDR2 ANQGSEA. The CDR3 runs to 13 residues. With 5 bases removed from V and 2 bases from J, the gap between germline ends came to 12 bases. The CDR3 loop reads CSVRGTTNTEAFF. CDR3 coding DNA: TGCAGCGTTCGGGGCACCACCAACACTGAAGCTTTCTTT.

V is TRBV6-2 or TRBV6-3 and J is TRBJ2-5, with D unclear. Trimming removed 8 bases at V and 4 bases at J, with 14 bases between. The CDR3 covers 13 residues. The V gene's germline CDR1 is MNHEY and CDR2 SVGEGT. The CDR3 DNA follows: TGTGCCAGCGGTCCTAGTAGTGGAGAGACCCAGTACTTC. It encodes CASGPSSGETQYF.

As regards this clonotype: Relative to the germline gene, one junction end is altered; a read error may explain this. V and J are TRBV20-1 and TRBJ2-1; 7 nucleotides align to TRBD2. Germline V gives CDR1 DFQATT, CDR2 SNEGSKA (reference sequence). The CDR3 length is 15 residues. The CDR3 loop is CSARALGGGNNEEFF. Written as DNA, the CDR3 is TGCAGTGCTAGAGCCCTGGGCGGGGGTAACAATGAGGAGTTCTTC.

This clonotype was observed many times. The DNA of the CDR3 is TGTGCCTGGAGTTCTGGCAGGGAGAGGACAGATACGCAGTATTTT. It codes for CAWSSGRERTDTQYF. This sequence joins TRBV30 and TRBJ2-3, with D possibly being TRBD1 or TRBD2 (5 bases each). There are 15 residues in the CDR3. V gave up 2 bases and J gave up 3 bases, with 15 bases separating them. Germline V gives CDR1 GTSNPN, CDR2 SVGIG (reference sequence).

This clonotype was seen many times. The genes are TRBV5-1 and TRBJ1-5; tentative D call: TRBD1 (5 bases). Germline V CDR1 and CDR2: SGHRS, YFSETQ. V was cut by 3 bases and J by 0 bases, with 7 bases left in between. This CDR3 region has 14 residues. CDR3 protein: CASSSGLSNQPQHF. CDR3 nucleotide sequence: TGCGCCAGCAGCTCGGGACTTAGCAATCAGCCCCAGCATTTT.

V usage is TRBV5-6 and J usage is TRBJ1-1; D remains unclear. CDR1 and CDR2 (germline): SGHDT, YYEEEE. V was cut by 9 bases and J by 0 bases, with 9 bases left in between. The CDR3 loop spans 12 amino acids. The CDR3 reads CAIRFLNTEAFF. CDR3 bases: TGTGCCATCAGATTTCTGAACACTGAAGCTTTCTTT.

This clonotype was counted many times. The CDR3 region is CSVGPTGSEAFF. CDR3 coding DNA: TGCAGCGTTGGCCCCACTGGGTCTGAAGCTTTCTTT. This chain links TRBV29-1 with TRBJ1-1; D gene unclear. The CDR3 runs to 12 residues. Per germline, CDR1 SQVTM and CDR2 ANQGSEA. V lost 4 bases, J lost 6 bases, and 12 bases lay in between.

Remarks on this clonotype: A much larger clone differs from this one at a single base, so this may be a read error. This chain links TRBV5-4 with TRBJ2-7, with 8 bases matching TRBD1. The CDR3 loop spans 13 amino acids. CDR1 is SGHNT, CDR2 YYREEE, per germline (reference sequence). Losses at the gene ends were 4 bases for V and 4 bases for J; bases not matched to a gene: 4. CDR3 coding DNA: TGTGCCAGCAGCACCGACAGGGGTTACGAGCAGTACTTC. Translated: CASSTDRGYEQYF.

V and J are TRBV20-1 and TRBJ2-3; 7 bases map to TRBD2. The CDR3 has 15 residues. V shed 7 bases, J shed 7 bases, and the junction held 17 bases outside the gene matches. Germline V gives CDR1 DFQATT, CDR2 SNEGSKA (reference sequence). CDR3: CSGIRGDFHSYTQYF. The CDR3 DNA is TGCAGTGGTATACGGGGGGACTTTCACTCATATACGCAGTATTTT.

The sample holds one count of this clonotype. The V call is TRBV6-1, the J call TRBJ2-1, with no clear D. V lost 11 bases and J 9 bases, leaving 17 bases between the germline ends. Per the germline V gene, CDR1 is MNHNS and CDR2 is SASEGT. The CDR3 sequence is 12 residues long. DNA for the CDR3: TGTGCCTTCAGTGAAATGGGTAGTGAGCAGTTCTTC. It specifies CAFSEMGSEQFF.

This clonotype was found a few times. At one end, the junction sequence differs from germline, possibly due to a read error. The V gene is TRBV28, the J gene TRBJ2-1, with 7 bases matching TRBD2. The CDR3 is 14 residues long. CDR1 is MDHEN and CDR2 is SYDVKM in the germline V gene. DNA for the CDR3: TGTACCAGCAGCCCTAGCGGTGCCTACAATGAGCAATTCTTC. Encoded protein: CTSSPSGAYNEQFF.

With respect to this clonotype: Given a much more abundant clone one base away, this may be a read error. The chain uses TRBV20-1 and TRBJ1-1; no definite D call. This CDR3 region has 15 residues. CDR1 is DFQATT and CDR2 is SNEGSKA in the germline V gene (reference sequence). The CDR3 here is CNARDLDQPNTEAFF. CDR3 bases: TGCAATGCTAGAGATCTTGATCAGCCGAACACTGAAGCTTTCTTT.